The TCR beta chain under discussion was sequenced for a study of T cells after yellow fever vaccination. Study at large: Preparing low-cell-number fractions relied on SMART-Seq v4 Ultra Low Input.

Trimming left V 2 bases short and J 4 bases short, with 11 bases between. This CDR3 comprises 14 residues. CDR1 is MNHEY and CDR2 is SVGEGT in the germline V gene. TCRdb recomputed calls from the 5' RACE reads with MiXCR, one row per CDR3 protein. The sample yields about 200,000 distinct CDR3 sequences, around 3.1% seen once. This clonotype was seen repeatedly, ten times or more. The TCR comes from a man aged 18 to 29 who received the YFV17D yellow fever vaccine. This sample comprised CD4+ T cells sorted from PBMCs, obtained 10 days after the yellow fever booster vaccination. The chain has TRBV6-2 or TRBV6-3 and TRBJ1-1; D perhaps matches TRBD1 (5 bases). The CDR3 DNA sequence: TGTGCCAGCAGTTACGGGGACGGGGGCACTGAAGCTTTCTTT. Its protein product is CASSYGDGGTEAFF.